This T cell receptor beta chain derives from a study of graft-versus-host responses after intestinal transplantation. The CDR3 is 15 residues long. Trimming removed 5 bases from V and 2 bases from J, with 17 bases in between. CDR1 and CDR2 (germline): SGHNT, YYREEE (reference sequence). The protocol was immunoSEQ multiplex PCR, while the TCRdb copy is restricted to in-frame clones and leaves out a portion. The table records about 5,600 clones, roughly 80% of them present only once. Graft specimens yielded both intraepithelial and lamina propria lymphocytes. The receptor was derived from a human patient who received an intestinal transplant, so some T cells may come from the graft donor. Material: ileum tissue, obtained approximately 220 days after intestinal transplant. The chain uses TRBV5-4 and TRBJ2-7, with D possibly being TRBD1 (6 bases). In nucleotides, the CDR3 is TGTGCCAGCAGGGATGAGGGGACAATGGCCTACGAGCAGTACTTC. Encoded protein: CASRDEGTMAYEQYF.